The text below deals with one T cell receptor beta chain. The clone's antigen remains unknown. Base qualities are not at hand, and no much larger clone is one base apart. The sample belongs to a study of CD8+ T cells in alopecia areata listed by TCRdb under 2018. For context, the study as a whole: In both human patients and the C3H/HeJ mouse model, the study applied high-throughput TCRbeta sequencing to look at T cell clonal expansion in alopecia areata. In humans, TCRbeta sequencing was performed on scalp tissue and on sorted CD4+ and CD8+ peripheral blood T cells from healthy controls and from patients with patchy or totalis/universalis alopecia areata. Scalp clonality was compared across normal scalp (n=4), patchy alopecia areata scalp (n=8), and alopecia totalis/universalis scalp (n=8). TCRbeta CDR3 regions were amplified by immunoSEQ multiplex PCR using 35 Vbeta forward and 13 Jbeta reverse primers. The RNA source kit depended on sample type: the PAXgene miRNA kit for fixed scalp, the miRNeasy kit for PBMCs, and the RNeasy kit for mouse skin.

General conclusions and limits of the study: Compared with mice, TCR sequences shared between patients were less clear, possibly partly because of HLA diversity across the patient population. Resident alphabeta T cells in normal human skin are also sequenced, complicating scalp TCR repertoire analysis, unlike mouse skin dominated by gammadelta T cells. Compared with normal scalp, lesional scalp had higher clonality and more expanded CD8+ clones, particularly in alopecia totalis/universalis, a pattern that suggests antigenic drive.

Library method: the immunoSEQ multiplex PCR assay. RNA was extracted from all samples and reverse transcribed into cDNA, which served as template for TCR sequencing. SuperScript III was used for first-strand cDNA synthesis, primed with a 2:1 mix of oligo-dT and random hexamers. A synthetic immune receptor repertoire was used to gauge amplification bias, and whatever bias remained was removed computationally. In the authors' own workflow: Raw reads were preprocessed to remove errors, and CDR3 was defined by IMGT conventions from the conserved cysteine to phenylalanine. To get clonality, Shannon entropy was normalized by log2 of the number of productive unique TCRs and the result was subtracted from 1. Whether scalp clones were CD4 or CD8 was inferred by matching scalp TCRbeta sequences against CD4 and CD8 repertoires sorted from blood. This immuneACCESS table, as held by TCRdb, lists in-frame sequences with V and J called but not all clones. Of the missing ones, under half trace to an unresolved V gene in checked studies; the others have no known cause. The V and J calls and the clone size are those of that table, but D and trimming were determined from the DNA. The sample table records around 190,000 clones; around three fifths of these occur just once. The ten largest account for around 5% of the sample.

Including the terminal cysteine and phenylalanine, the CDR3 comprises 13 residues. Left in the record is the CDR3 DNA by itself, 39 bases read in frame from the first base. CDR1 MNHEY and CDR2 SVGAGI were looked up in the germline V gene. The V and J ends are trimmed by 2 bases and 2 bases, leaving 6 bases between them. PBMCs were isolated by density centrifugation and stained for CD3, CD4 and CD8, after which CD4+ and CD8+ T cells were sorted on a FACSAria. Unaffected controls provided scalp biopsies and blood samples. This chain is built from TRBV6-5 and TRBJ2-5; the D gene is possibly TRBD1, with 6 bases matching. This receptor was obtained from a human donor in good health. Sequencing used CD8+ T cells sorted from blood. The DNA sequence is TGTGCCAGCAGTTACGGACAGCAAGAGACCCAGTACTTC. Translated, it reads CASSYGQQETQYF.